The 13 T cell receptor beta chains listed next were all sequenced from one sample in a study of T cell responses to AZD1222 COVID-19 vaccine. Here immunoSEQ multiplex PCR was the method, and the copy in TCRdb shows in-frame clones only, minus some. The sample records 120,000 to 150,000 clones, around nine tenths being singletons. Sequencing was performed on peripheral blood, taken on day 0 of MenACWY control vaccination. The receptors shown here come from an adult in good health.

The chain is built from TRBV30 and TRBJ2-4; 10 bases match TRBD2. CDR1 and CDR2 from the germline V gene are GTSNPN and SVGIG (reference sequence). V was clipped by 1 base and J by 10 bases; unmatched bases: 7. The length of the CDR3 is 14 residues. The CDR3 protein is CAWSDLAGEGIQYF. CDR3 coding DNA: TGTGCCTGGAGTGACCTAGCGGGAGAGGGGATTCAGTACTTC. The complete variable domain, with remaining parts taken from reference TRBV30 and TRBJ2-4, reads SQTIHQWPATLVQPVGSPLSLECTVEGTSNPNLYWYRQAAGRGLQLLFYSVGIGQISSEVPQNLSASRPQDRQFILSSKKLLLSDSGFYLCAWSDLAGEGIQYFGAGTRLSVL.

The chain is built from TRBV7-5 and TRBJ1-1. TRBV7-5 is classified as a pseudogene. The CDR3 is 18 residues long. The CDR3 reads CARSLGGTHKVMNTEAFF. In nucleotides, the CDR3 is TGTGCCAGAAGCTTAGGCGGGACACACAAAGTCATGAACACTGAAGCTTTCTTT.

V usage is TRBV3-1 (or the pseudogene TRBV3-2) and J usage is TRBJ1-2; possibly TRBD1 for D (5 bases). In germline, CDR1 is LGHDT, CDR2 YNNKEL (reference sequence). The CDR3 extends over 17 amino acids. Trimming stripped 1 base from V and 8 bases from J, with 23 bases between. The CDR3 loop is CASSQGRQFHMERGYTF. The CDR3 region has the DNA TGTGCCAGCAGCCAAGGACGACAGTTTCACATGGAGCGGGGCTACACCTTC.

The chain joins TRBV2 to TRBJ2-7, with TRBD2 matching 7 bases. The V segment lost 7 bases and the J segment 7 bases; nucleotides outside the gene matches: 10. CDR1 is SNHLY and CDR2 is FYNNEI in the germline V gene. This CDR3 contains 13 residues. CDR3 sequence reads: CASNPTEAGEQYF. The CDR3 DNA reads as TGTGCCAGCAACCCGACCGAAGCGGGGGAGCAGTACTTC.

The V and J genes are TRBV6-5 and TRBJ2-3; 12 nucleotides match TRBD2. The CDR3 has 14 amino acids. CDR1 and CDR2 (germline): MNHEY, SVGAGI. The junction had 4 bases not matched to a gene; V was cut back by 8 bases and J by 4 bases. CDR3 nucleotides: TGTGCCAGCTTGACTAGCGGGAGTCCAGATACGCAGTATTTT. Its protein product is CASLTSGSPDTQYF.

The chain employs TRBV5-1 and TRBJ1-1, with D maybe TRBD1 (5 bases). Germline CDR1 reads SGHRS; CDR2 reads YFSETQ. The germline V and J ends were trimmed by 2 bases and 1 base, with 9 bases remaining between them. The CDR3 contains 14 residues. The CDR3 reads CASSFRDPNTEAFF. CDR3 DNA: TGCGCCAGCAGCTTCCGGGACCCGAACACTGAAGCTTTCTTT.

The chain has TRBV19 and TRBJ2-3; 7 bases map to TRBD2. Germline CDR1 LNHDA, CDR2 SQIVND (reference sequence). Germline trimming cut 1 base from V and 1 base from J; bases unmatched to any gene: 11. The CDR3 is made up of 18 amino acids. CDR3 nucleotide sequence: TGTGCCAGTAGTATAGGGCTGACGACTAGCCGGGGCACAGATACGCAGTATTTT. Encoded protein: CASSIGLTTSRGTDTQYF.

CDR3 sequence: CASSLVGTGGIYGYTF. The DNA for the CDR3 is TGCGCCAGCAGCTTGGTTGGGACAGGGGGTATCTATGGCTACACCTTC. The gene calls are TRBV5-1 and TRBJ1-2, with 11 positions matching TRBD1. This CDR3 spans 16 amino acids. The germline V gene has CDR1 SGHRS and CDR2 YFSETQ. J lost 4 bases, V lost 0 bases, and 5 bases had no gene match.

The CDR3 nucleotides read TGTGCCAGTAGTATATTCCCAGGGGGCCTATCCTATGGCTACACCTTC. This sequence encodes CASSIFPGGLSYGYTF. This chain joins TRBV19 and TRBJ1-2; 8 positions match TRBD1. This CDR3 has 16 amino acids. From germline, CDR1 is LNHDA and CDR2 SQIVND (reference sequence). V shed 2 bases and J 4 bases; nucleotides not matched to a gene: 9.

The J gene is TRBJ2-7, the V gene TRBV5-6, with 10 bases lining up with TRBD2. V lost 0 bases to trimming and J lost 5 bases; unmatched junction nucleotides: 8. The CDR3 runs to 16 residues. Per germline, CDR1 SGHDT and CDR2 YYEEEE. CDR3 residues: CASSLAIVAGGHEQYF. CDR3 bases: TGTGCCAGCAGCTTGGCCATAGTAGCGGGAGGCCACGAGCAGTACTTC.

The chain recombines TRBV7-9 with TRBJ1-5; 8 nucleotides align to TRBD1. Germline V gives CDR1 SEHNR, CDR2 FQNEAQ (reference sequence). V was pared by 5 bases and J by 5 bases, with 5 bases of the junction left unmatched. The CDR3 length is 14 residues. The CDR3 nucleotides are TGTGCCAGCAGCCGGACAGGGTTTGATCAGCCCCAGCATTTT. Translation gives CASSRTGFDQPQHF.

The chain links TRBV4-1 to TRBJ2-4; TRBD2 agrees at 9 bases. CDR1 and CDR2 from the germline V gene are MGHRA and YSYEKL. V gave up 1 base and J gave up 1 base; unmatched junction bases: 8. The CDR3 extends over 18 amino acids. As DNA, the CDR3 is TGCGCCAGCAGCCAAGGTCGGGCTAGCGGGACGGCCAAAAACATTCAGTACTTC. Encoded protein: CASSQGRASGTAKNIQYF.

The chain uses TRBV5-1 and TRBJ1-6, with D hard to call. This CDR3 is built from 15 residues. Trimming took off 4 bases at V and 7 bases at J, with 15 bases between the two ends. Germline lookup yields CDR1 SGHRS and CDR2 YFSETQ. CDR3 protein: CASSQNRGSNSPLHF. CDR3 nucleotides: TGCGCCAGCAGCCAAAACAGAGGATCGAATTCACCCCTCCACTTT.